This TCR beta chain was captured in a study of identical twins. This clonotype was found many times. At one boundary the junction diverges from the germline segment, which might be a read error. Template switching introduced a universal primer site, and the cDNA bore unique molecular identifiers. TCRdb reprocessed the 5' RACE reads with MiXCR, giving one entry per CDR3 protein. The top ten hold under 9.5% of the sample, which has 400,000 or so distinct CDR3 sequences, roughly 9% seen once. This receptor was obtained from a woman aged 50 to 65 in good health. Sequences were obtained from naive T cells sorted from blood.

CDR3 residues: CSVEMTSGIRMVF. The CDR3 DNA follows: TGCAGCGTCGAAATGACTAGCGGGATTAGAATGGTCTTC. V and J are TRBV29-1 and TRBJ2-1, with TRBD2 matching 11 bases. Germline V gene data show CDR1 as SQVTM and CDR2 as ANQGSEA. The CDR3 is made up of 13 amino acids.